What follows are 26 T cell receptor beta chains derived from one specimen sequenced in a study of T cells after yellow fever vaccination. In TCRdb, the 5' RACE reads were re-called with MiXCR into one record per CDR3 protein. The table includes more than 90,000 distinct CDR3 sequences, 7% to 8.5% detected once. Sequenced here: CD8+ T cells sorted from PBMCs, sampled 45 days after the yellow fever booster vaccination. These TCRs come from a man younger than 45 who received the YFV17D yellow fever vaccine.

CDR3 sequence reads: CASSLATVGGYNEQFF. In DNA form, the CDR3 reads TGTGCCAGCAGCTTGGCTACGGTGGGAGGCTACAATGAGCAGTTCTTC. The chain employs TRBV11-2 and TRBJ2-1; D may be TRBD2 (6 bases). Between the trimmed V and J ends, which lost 3 bases and 3 bases, there was a span of 15 bases. This CDR3 comprises 16 residues. From germline, CDR1 is SGHAT and CDR2 FQNNGV.

This clonotype was seen repeatedly, ten times or more. The CDR3 bases are TGTGCCAGCAGCCTAGGCGGGGGGGCCACGGATACGCAGTATTTT. Translating it yields CASSLGGGATDTQYF. The chain has TRBV3-1 and TRBJ2-3; 9 bases are a match to TRBD2. The V gene end was trimmed by 4 bases and the J gene end by 6 bases; junction bases not matched to a gene: 8. The CDR3 has 15 residues. CDR1 is LGHDT, CDR2 YNNKEL, per germline (reference sequence).

Ten or more counts support this clonotype. V is TRBV29-1 and J is TRBJ1-4; D gene uncertain. The germline V gene encodes CDR1 SQVTM and CDR2 ANQGSEA. The CDR3 has 13 residues. Trimming took 1 base from V and 3 from J, leaving 6 bases between them. Here the CDR3 reads CSVEGGANEKLFF. The CDR3 DNA follows: TGCAGCGTTGAAGGAGGAGCTAATGAAAAACTGTTTTTT.

This clonotype was seen ten or more times. The V gene is TRBV4-1, the J gene TRBJ2-2; D unclear. The CDR3 sequence is 14 residues long. Trimming left V 3 bases short and J 4 bases short, with 9 bases between. Germline assignment: CDR1 MGHRA and CDR2 YSYEKL. CDR3 sequence (DNA): TGCGCCAGCAGCCATCCAGGAGCCACCGGGGAGCTGTTTTTT. Protein sequence: CASSHPGATGELFF.

Ten or more counts support this clonotype. The genes are TRBV5-6 and TRBJ2-7, with TRBD2 as a possible D gene (5 bases). The CDR3 loop spans 13 amino acids. Per germline, CDR1 SGHDT and CDR2 YYEEEE. Trimming left V 5 bases short and J 6 bases short, with 15 bases between. The CDR3 region has the DNA TGTGCCAGCAGGAAGGACGAGGGTACCGAGCAGTACTTC. Translating gives CASRKDEGTEQYF.

This clonotype was seen repeatedly, ten times or more. The V call is TRBV10-3, the J call TRBJ2-3, with D unresolved. Germline V lookup: CDR1 ENHRY, CDR2 SYGVKD. CDR3 length equals 14 residues. V was pared by 0 bases and J by 6 bases, with 10 bases between. This CDR3 reads CAISESAEIDTQYF. The CDR3 coding sequence is TGTGCCATCAGTGAGTCGGCGGAGATTGATACGCAGTATTTT.

Ten or more counts support this clonotype. The gene calls are TRBV6-5 and TRBJ2-1; 12 nucleotides match TRBD2. This CDR3 has 16 amino acids. The germline gives CDR1 MNHEY, CDR2 SVGAGI. J lost 12 bases, V lost 4 bases, and 13 bases had no gene match. DNA for the CDR3: TGTGCCAGCAGTTCCTCCGGGACTAGCGGGCCCGGGGGGCAGTTCTTC. Its translation is CASSSSGTSGPGGQFF.

For this clonotype: This sequence may be a read error, since a much larger clone differs from it by one base. The chain couples TRBV15 to TRBJ2-2; the match to TRBD2 covers 12 bases. Germline CDR1 is LNHNV and CDR2 is YYDKDF (reference sequence). The CDR3 totals 19 residues. V shed 4 bases and J 3 bases; nucleotides not matched to a gene: 12. The CDR3 nucleotides read TGTGCCACCAGCACAGATCCGCGACTAGCGGGAGTGGACACCGGGGAGCTGTTTTTT. Translated, it gives CATSTDPRLAGVDTGELFF.

This clonotype has ten or more counts. The gene calls are TRBV12-3 or TRBV12-4 and TRBJ2-1; 10 bases match TRBD1. This CDR3 region has 17 residues. J gave up 5 bases and V 7 bases, and 14 bases lay outside the gene matches. CDR3 bases: TGTGCCAGCAACAGCGAAAGTGGGGACAGGGGTGACAATGAGCAGTTCTTC. Residues: CASNSESGDRGDNEQFF.

This clonotype was observed at least ten times. This chain joins TRBV5-5 and TRBJ1-5; D is undetermined. The CDR3 is 11 amino acids. Per the germline V gene, CDR1 is SGHKS and CDR2 is YYEKEE (reference sequence). V was trimmed by 0 bases and J by 12 bases, leaving 7 bases between them. CDR3 sequence reads: CASSLGGYQHF. Written as DNA, the CDR3 is TGTGCCAGCAGCTTGGGCGGATACCAGCATTTT.

This chain uses TRBV4-3 with TRBJ2-7, with TRBD2 matching 8 bases. Germline assignment: CDR1 LGHNA and CDR2 YSLEER. V shed 0 bases and J 3 bases; nucleotides not matched to a gene: 4. The CDR3 is 15 amino acids. CDR3 sequence: CASSQDAGGNYEQYF. The CDR3 DNA follows: TGCGCCAGCAGCCAAGATGCGGGAGGCAACTACGAGCAGTACTTC.

This chain uses TRBV4-3 with TRBJ2-7, with no clear D. Germline CDR1 reads LGHNA; CDR2 reads YSLEER. V dropped 1 base and J dropped 2 bases, with 15 bases sitting between them. The CDR3 consists of 16 residues. The CDR3 DNA sequence: TGCGCCAGCAGCCAAGTTTCGACCCCGGCCACCTACGAGCAGTACTTC. The encoded protein is CASSQVSTPATYEQYF.

With respect to this clonotype: One base away lies a much larger clone, so this may be a sequencing read error. The chain couples TRBV2 to TRBJ2-3; 9 nucleotides agree with TRBD1. The V gene's germline CDR1 is SNHLY and CDR2 FYNNEI. The CDR3 has 13 residues. The chain's CDR3 is CASSRTGADRQYF. CDR3 in DNA: TGTGCCAGCAGCAGGACAGGGGCAGATAGGCAGTATTTT.

This clonotype showed up many times. The rearrangement uses TRBV5-4 and TRBJ1-5, with D possibly TRBD1 on 5 matching bases. Germline V CDR1 and CDR2: SGHNT, YYREEE (reference sequence). There are 15 residues in the CDR3. V lost 0 bases to trimming and J lost 4 bases, with 11 bases between them. CDR3 nucleotide sequence: TGTGCCAGCAGCTTGGGGACGGAGGGGAATCAGCCCCAGCATTTT. Amino acids: CASSLGTEGNQPQHF.

This clonotype was seen repeatedly, ten times or more. The rearrangement uses TRBV3-1 and TRBJ2-3; D remains ambiguous. With 4 bases removed from V and 2 bases from J, the gap between germline ends came to 10 bases. This CDR3 region has 14 residues. CDR1 LGHDT and CDR2 YNNKEL come from the germline V gene (reference sequence). The CDR3 protein is CASSLQDDTDTQYF. CDR3 nucleotide sequence: TGTGCCAGCAGCCTCCAAGATGACACAGATACGCAGTATTTT.

This clonotype has ten or more counts. The rearrangement links TRBV7-2 to TRBJ2-1; no firm D call. V was clipped by 4 bases and J by 0 bases, with 10 bases between them. Per the germline V gene, CDR1 is SGHTA and CDR2 is FQGNSA. There are 15 residues in the CDR3. The CDR3 nucleotides read TGTGCCAGCAGCTCAGGACCCAGCTCCTACAATGAGCAGTTCTTC. Its translation is CASSSGPSSYNEQFF.

The J gene is TRBJ2-1, the V gene TRBV19; the match to TRBD2 covers 9 bases. Per germline, CDR1 LNHDA and CDR2 SQIVND (reference sequence). CDR3 length equals 15 residues. Trimming took 3 bases from V and 3 from J; bases not matched to a gene: 3. CDR3 coding DNA: TGTGCCAGTAGTATCGGGACTAGCAGCTACAATGAGCAGTTCTTC. This sequence encodes CASSIGTSSYNEQFF. The full variable domain, completed using reference TRBV19 and TRBJ2-1, is DGGITQSPKYLFRKEGQNVTLSCEQNLNHDAMYWYRQDPGQGLRLIYYSQIVNDFQKGDIAEGYSVSREKKESFPLTVTSAQKNPTAFYLCASSIGTSSYNEQFFGPGTRLTVL.

Ten or more counts support this clonotype. The V gene is TRBV27, the J gene TRBJ2-7; possibly TRBD1 for D (5 bases). V was shortened by 3 bases and J by 2 bases, with 8 bases between the two germline ends. The CDR3 spans 13 residues. Germline lookup yields CDR1 MNHEY and CDR2 SMNVEV (reference sequence). The chain's CDR3 is CASSLDTTYEQYF. The CDR3 nucleotides read TGTGCCAGCAGTTTGGACACTACCTACGAGCAGTACTTC.

In nucleotides, the CDR3 is TGTGCCAGCAGAAGACCCGGGACAGGGTACCACGAGCAGTACTTC. Amino acid sequence: CASRRPGTGYHEQYF. The V gene is TRBV27, the J gene TRBJ2-7, with 9 bases identical to TRBD1. The CDR3 extends over 15 amino acids. Trimming removed 6 bases from V and 5 bases from J; junction bases left unmatched: 11. Germline V lookup: CDR1 MNHEY, CDR2 SMNVEV (reference sequence).

The sample holds a few counts of this clonotype. The chain is built from TRBV7-8 and TRBJ1-2; D gene ambiguous. V lost 0 bases and J 2 bases, leaving 4 bases between the germline ends. Per germline, CDR1 SGHVS and CDR2 FQNEAQ. The CDR3 consists of 13 residues. The CDR3 DNA reads TGTGCCAGCAGCTTAGCTGGGAACTATGGCTACACCTTC. This codes for CASSLAGNYGYTF. Complete variable domain (other parts from reference TRBV7-8 and TRBJ1-2): GAGVSQSPRYKVAKRGQDVALRCDPISGHVSLFWYQQALGQGPEFLTYFQNEAQLDKSGLPSDRFFAERPEGSVSTLKIQRTQQEDSAVYLCASSLAGNYGYTFGSGTRLTVV.

This clonotype was seen repeatedly, ten times or more. The chain links TRBV28 to TRBJ2-3; D unclear. The CDR3 contains 12 residues. The V and J ends lost 4 bases and 2 bases respectively, with 4 bases between them. The germline V gene encodes CDR1 MDHEN and CDR2 SYDVKM. CDR3 sequence reads: CASSSATDTQYF. The DNA of the CDR3 is TGTGCCAGCAGTTCTGCCACAGATACGCAGTATTTT.

There are many counts of this clonotype. The CDR3 loop reads CASSSREWNEQFF. DNA for the CDR3: TGTGCCAGCAGTTCTCGGGAATGGAATGAGCAGTTCTTC. The chain has TRBV7-6 and TRBJ2-1, with a tentative D call TRBD2 (5 bases). V lost 6 bases and J lost 7, with 13 bases in between. The CDR3 spans 13 residues. Per germline, CDR1 SGHVS and CDR2 FNYEAQ.

The table lists this clonotype with many counts. This rearrangement joins TRBV20-1 to TRBJ1-1; TRBD1 is a possible D gene (6 bases). The germline V and J ends were trimmed by 4 bases and 1 base, with 10 bases remaining between them. The CDR3 totals 13 residues. Per germline, CDR1 DFQATT and CDR2 SNEGSKA (reference sequence). CDR3 residues: CSANREQNTEAFF. The CDR3 DNA reads as TGCAGTGCTAACAGGGAACAGAACACTGAAGCTTTCTTT.

In this sample, this clonotype turned up many times. V gene TRBV6-2 or TRBV6-3 combines with J gene TRBJ2-1; D is possibly TRBD1 or TRBD2 (7 bases each). The germline V and J ends were trimmed by 5 bases and 4 bases, with 24 bases remaining between them. The germline gives CDR1 MNHEY, CDR2 SVGEGT. The CDR3 runs to 18 residues. CDR3 sequence: CASSGEGALTVLYNEQFF. CDR3 in DNA: TGTGCCAGCAGTGGGGAGGGGGCCCTAACGGTCCTATACAATGAGCAGTTCTTC.

Many counts were recorded for this clonotype. This chain links TRBV20-1 with TRBJ1-4; 9 nucleotides line up with TRBD1. Per the germline V gene, CDR1 is DFQATT and CDR2 is SNEGSKA (reference sequence). This CDR3 has 16 residues. V lost 1 base to trimming and J lost 10 bases; unmatched junction nucleotides: 13. CDR3 bases: TGCAGTGCTAGAGTAGGTCGGGACAGGGTAGACTCAAAACTGTTTTTT. Residues: CSARVGRDRVDSKLFF.

V gene TRBV12-3 or TRBV12-4 combines with J gene TRBJ2-5; TRBD1 is a possible D gene (6 bases). V was pared by 5 bases and J by 5 bases, with 9 bases between. This CDR3 has 12 residues. Written as DNA, the CDR3 is TGTGCCAGCAGTCCAGGGGTTGAGACCCAGTACTTC. It is translated as CASSPGVETQYF.